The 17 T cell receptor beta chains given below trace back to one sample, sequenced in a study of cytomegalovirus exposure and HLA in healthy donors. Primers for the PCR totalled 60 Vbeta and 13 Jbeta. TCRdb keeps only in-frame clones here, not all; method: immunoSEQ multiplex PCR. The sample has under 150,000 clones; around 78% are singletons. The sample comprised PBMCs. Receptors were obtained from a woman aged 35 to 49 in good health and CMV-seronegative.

This CDR3 reads CATSGQGVEGAFF. The CDR3 DNA reads TGTGCCACCTCGGGACAGGGGGTGGAAGGAGCTTTCTTT. The chain combines TRBV10-3 with TRBJ1-1; 11 bases agree with TRBD1. Germline-derived CDR1 and CDR2 are ENHRY and SYGVKD. This CDR3 contains 13 residues. The trim removed 10 bases at V and 10 bases at J, leaving 11 bases unmatched.

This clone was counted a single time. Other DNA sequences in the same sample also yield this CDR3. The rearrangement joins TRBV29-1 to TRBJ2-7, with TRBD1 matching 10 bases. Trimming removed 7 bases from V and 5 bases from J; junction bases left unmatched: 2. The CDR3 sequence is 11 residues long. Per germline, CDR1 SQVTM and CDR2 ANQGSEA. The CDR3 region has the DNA TGCAGCGGGGGACAGGGGAACGAGCAGTACTTC. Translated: CSGGQGNEQYF.

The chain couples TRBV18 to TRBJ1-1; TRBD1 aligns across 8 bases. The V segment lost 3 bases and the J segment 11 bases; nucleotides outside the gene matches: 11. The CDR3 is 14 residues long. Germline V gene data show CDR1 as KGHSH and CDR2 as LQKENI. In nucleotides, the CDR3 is TGTGCCAGCTCACCGGGGACAGGAGAACAGGGGGCTTTCTTT. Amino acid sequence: CASSPGTGEQGAFF.

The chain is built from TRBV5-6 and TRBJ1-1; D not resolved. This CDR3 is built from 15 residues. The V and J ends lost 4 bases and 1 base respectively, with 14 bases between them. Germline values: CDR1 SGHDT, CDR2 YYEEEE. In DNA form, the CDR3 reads TGTGCCAGCAGCCTGCGAGGGCCAGGGAACACTGAAGCTTTCTTT. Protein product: CASSLRGPGNTEAFF.

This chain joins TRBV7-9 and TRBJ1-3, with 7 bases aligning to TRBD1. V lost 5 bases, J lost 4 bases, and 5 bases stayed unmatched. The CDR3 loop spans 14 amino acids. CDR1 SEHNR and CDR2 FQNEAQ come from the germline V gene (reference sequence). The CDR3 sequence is CASSPRTGGNTIYF. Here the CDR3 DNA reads TGTGCCAGCAGCCCGCGGACAGGCGGAAACACCATATATTTT.

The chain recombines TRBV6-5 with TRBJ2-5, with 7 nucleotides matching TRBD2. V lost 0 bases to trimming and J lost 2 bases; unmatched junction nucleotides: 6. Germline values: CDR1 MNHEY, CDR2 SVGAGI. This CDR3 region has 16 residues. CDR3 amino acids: CASSYSLSGGQETQYF. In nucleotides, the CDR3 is TGTGCCAGCAGTTACTCACTTTCGGGGGGACAAGAGACCCAGTACTTC.

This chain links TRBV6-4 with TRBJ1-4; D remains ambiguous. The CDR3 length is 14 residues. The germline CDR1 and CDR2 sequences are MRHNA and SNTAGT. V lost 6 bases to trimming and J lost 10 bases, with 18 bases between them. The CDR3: CASSDLTEGGKLFF. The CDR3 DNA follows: TGTGCCAGCAGCGACCTCACGGAGGGTGGAAAACTGTTTTTT.

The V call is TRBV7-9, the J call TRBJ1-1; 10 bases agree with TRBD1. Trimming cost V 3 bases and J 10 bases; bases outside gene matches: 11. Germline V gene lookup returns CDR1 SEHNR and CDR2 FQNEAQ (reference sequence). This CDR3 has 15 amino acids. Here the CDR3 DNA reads TGTGCCAGCAGCTTTTCCGGGACAGGGGAGTCCATAGCTTTCTTT. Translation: CASSFSGTGESIAFF.

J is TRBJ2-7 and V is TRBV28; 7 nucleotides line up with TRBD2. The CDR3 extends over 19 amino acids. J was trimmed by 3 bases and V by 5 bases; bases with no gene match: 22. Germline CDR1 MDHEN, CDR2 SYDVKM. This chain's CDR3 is CASSPPPVRTSVRGYEQYF. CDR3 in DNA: TGTGCCAGCAGTCCACCCCCCGTACGAACTAGCGTGAGAGGCTACGAGCAGTACTTC.

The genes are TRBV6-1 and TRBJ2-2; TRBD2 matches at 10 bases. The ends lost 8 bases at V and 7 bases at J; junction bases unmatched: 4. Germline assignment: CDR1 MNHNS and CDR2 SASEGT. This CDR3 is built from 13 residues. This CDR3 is CASRTSGNGELFF. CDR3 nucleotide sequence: TGTGCCAGCCGGACTAGCGGTAACGGGGAGCTGTTTTTT.

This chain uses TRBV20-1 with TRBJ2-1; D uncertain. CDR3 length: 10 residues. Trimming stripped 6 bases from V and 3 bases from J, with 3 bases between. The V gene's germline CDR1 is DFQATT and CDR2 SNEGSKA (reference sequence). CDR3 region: CSAHYNEQFF. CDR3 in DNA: TGCAGTGCACACTACAATGAGCAGTTCTTC.

The CDR3 protein is CASSDGGSQNTEAFF. For the CDR3, the DNA is TGTGCCAGCAGTGATGGAGGTTCGCAGAACACTGAAGCTTTCTTT. The rearrangement uses TRBV2 and TRBJ1-1; D is undetermined. CDR1 SNHLY and CDR2 FYNNEI come from the germline V gene. The V end lost 3 bases, the J end lost 1 base, and 12 bases lay between the germline ends. The CDR3 loop spans 15 amino acids.

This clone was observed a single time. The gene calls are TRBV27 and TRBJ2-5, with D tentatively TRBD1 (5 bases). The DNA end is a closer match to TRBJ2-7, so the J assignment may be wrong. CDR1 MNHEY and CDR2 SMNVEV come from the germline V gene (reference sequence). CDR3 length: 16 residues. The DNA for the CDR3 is TGTGCCAGCAGTTTCTGGGGCCGTATTGGTTCCTACGAGCAGTACTTC. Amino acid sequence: CASSFWGRIGSYEQYF.

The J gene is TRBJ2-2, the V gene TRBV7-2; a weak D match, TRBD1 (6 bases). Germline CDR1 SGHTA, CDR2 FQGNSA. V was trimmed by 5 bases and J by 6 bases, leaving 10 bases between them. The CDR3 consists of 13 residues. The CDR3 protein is CASSPQGPGELFF. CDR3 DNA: TGTGCCAGCAGCCCACAGGGTCCCGGGGAGCTGTTTTTT. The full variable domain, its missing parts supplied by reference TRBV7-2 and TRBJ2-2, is GAGVSQSPSNKVTEKGKDVELRCDPISGHTALYWYRQSLGQGLEFLIYFQGNSAPDKSGLPSDRFSAERTGGSVSTLTIQRTQQEDSAVYLCASSPQGPGELFFGEGSRLTVL.

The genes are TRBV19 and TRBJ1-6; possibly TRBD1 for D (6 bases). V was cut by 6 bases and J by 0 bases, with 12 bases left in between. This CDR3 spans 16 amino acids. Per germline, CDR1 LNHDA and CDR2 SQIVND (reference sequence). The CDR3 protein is CASSAGTNSYNSPLHF. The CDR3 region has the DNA TGTGCCAGTAGCGCCGGGACAAACTCCTATAATTCACCCCTCCACTTT.

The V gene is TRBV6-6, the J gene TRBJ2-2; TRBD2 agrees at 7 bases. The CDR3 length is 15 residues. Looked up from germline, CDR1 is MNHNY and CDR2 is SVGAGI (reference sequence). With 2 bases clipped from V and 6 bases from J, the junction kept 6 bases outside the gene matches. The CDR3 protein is CASSYAGDGSGELFF. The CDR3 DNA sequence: TGTGCCAGCAGTTACGCGGGAGACGGCTCCGGGGAGCTGTTTTTT.

The CDR3 is CASSSGLVGEQYF. CDR3 in DNA: TGTGCCAGCAGTTCGGGACTCGTCGGCGAGCAGTACTTC. The rearrangement uses TRBV6-6 and TRBJ2-7, with D possibly matching TRBD2 (6 bases). The CDR3 covers 13 residues. CDR1 is MNHNY, CDR2 SVGAGI, per germline (reference sequence). Trimming stripped 4 bases from V and 6 bases from J, with 13 bases between.